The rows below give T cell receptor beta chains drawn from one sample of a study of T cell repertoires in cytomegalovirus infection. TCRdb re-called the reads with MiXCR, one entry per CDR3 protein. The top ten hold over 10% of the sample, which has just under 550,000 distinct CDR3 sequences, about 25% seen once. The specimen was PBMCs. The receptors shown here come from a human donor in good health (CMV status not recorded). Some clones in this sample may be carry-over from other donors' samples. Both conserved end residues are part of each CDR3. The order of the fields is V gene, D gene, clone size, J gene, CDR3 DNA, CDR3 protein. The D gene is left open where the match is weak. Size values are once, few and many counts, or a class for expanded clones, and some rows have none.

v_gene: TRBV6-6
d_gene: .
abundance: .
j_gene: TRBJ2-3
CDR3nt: TGTGCCAGCAGTCGCTACAGTAGAGGCAGTACCGATACGCAGTATTTT
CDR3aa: CASSRYSRGSTDTQYF

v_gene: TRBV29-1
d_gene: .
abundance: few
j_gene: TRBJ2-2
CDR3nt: TGCAGCGCGGAGGGATATACCGGGGAGCTGTTTTTT
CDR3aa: CSAEGYTGELFF

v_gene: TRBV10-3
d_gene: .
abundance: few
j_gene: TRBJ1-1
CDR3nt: TGTGCCATCAGGGACATGGGGGGTCAAGGTGAAGCTTTCTTT
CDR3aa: CAIRDMGGQGEAFF

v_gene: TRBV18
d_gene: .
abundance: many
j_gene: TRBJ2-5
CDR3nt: TGTGCCAGCAGCCCCCCTGCGGAGACCCAGTACTTC
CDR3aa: CASSPPAETQYF

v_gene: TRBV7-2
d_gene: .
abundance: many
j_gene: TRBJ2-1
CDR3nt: TGTGCCAGCAGCCGGGACTCCTACAATGAGCAGTTCTTC
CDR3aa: CASSRDSYNEQFF

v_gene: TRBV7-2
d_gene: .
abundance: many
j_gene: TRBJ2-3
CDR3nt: TGTGCCAGCAGCTTAGCAGTGGGGCTCGGCGATACGCAGTATTTT
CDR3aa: CASSLAVGLGDTQYF

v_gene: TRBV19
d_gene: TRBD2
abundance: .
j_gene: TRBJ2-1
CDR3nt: TGTGCCAGTAGTATTAAGGCTAGCGGGACAAGTGCGAATGAGCAGTTCTTC
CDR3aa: CASSIKASGTSANEQFF

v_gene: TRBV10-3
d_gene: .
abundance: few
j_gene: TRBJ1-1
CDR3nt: TGTGCCATCAGTACCCCGGGACTTGAAGCTTTCTTT
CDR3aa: CAISTPGLEAFF

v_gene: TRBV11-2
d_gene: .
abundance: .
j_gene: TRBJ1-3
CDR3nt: TGTACCAGCAGCTTAGATCACGGAACCGCACCGAGCACCATATATTTT
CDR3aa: CTSSLDHGTAPSTIYF

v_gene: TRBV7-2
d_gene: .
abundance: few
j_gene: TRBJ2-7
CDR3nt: TGTGCCAGCAGCGCCCACCCCGGCCCAATCTACGAGCAGTACTTC
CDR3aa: CASSAHPGPIYEQYF

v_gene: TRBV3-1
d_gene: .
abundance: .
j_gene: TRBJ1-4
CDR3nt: TGTGCCAGCAGGCCTCTAATCTCGGATGAAAAACTGTTTTTT
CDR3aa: CASRPLISDEKLFF

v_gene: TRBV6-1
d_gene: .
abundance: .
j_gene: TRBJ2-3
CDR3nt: TGTGCCAGCAGGTTACCAGTAGATACGCAGTATTTT
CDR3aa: CASRLPVDTQYF

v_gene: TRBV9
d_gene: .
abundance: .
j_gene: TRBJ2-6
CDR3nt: TGTGCCAGCAGCGTAACTGACACCCCGGGGCCTGGGGCCAACGTCCTGACTTTC
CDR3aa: CASSVTDTPGPGANVLTF

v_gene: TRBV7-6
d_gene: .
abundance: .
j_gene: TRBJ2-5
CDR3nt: TGTGCCAGCAGCTTAGTAGGTGGCACCGGGGAAGAGACCCAGTACTTC
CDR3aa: CASSLVGGTGEETQYF

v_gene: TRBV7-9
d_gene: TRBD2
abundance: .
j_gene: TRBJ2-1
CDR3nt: TGTGCCAGCAGCTTAGTCCCTAGCGGGAGCTCTGAGCAGTTCTTC
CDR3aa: CASSLVPSGSSEQFF

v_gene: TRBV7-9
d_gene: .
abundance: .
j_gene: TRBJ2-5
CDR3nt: TGTGCCAGCAGCCCAGGGGTGGTGTCACAAGAGACCCAGTACTTC
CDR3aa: CASSPGVVSQETQYF

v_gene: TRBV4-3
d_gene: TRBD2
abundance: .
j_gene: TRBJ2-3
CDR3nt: TGCGCCAGCAGCCAAGATCTCGCGGGAGCTGATACGCAGTATTTT
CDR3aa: CASSQDLAGADTQYF

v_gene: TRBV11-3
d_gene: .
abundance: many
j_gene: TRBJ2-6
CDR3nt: TGTGCCAGCAGCTTAGATCTCAGGTTATCGCCTGGGGCCAACGTCCTGACTTTC
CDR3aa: CASSLDLRLSPGANVLTF

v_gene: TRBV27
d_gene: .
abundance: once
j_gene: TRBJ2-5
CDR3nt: TGTGCCAGCGGTGTTAGTACCCAGTACTTC
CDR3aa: CASGVSTQYF

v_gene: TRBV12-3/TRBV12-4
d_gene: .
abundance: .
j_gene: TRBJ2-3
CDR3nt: TGTGCCAGCAGCCCAAACCGGGGACATCCGCTTTCAGATACGCAGTATTTT
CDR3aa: CASSPNRGHPLSDTQYF

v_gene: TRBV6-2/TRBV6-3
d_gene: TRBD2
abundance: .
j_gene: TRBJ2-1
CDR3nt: TGTGCCAGCAGCCCCGCGGGAGGAGGCTACAATGAGCAGTTCTTC
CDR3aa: CASSPAGGGYNEQFF

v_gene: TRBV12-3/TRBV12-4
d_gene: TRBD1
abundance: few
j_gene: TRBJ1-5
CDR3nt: TGTGCCAGCAGGCCTACCGGGACAGGGGCCAATCAGCCCCAGCATTTT
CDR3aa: CASRPTGTGANQPQHF

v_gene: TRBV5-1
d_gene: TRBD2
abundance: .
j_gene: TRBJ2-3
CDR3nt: TGCGCCAGCAGCTTGGACGGGATCCTAGCGGGTAGCACAGATACGCAGTATTTT
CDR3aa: CASSLDGILAGSTDTQYF

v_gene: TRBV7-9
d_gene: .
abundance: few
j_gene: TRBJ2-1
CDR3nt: TGTGCCAGCAGCTCTAGGGGGGGAGGCTACAATGAGCAGTTCTTC
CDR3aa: CASSSRGGGYNEQFF

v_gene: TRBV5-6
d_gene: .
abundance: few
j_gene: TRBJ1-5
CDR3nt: TGTGCCAGCAGCTTGGAACCTGGGTCAGAAGATTATCAGCCCCAGCATTTT
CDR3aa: CASSLEPGSEDYQPQHF

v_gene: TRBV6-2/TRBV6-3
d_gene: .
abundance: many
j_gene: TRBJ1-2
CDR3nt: TGTGCCAGCAGTTTGTCATCTGGCTACACCTTC
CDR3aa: CASSLSSGYTF

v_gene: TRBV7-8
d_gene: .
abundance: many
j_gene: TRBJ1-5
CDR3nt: TGTGCCAGCAGCCGGGACGGTAACAATCAGCCCCAGCATTTT
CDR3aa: CASSRDGNNQPQHF

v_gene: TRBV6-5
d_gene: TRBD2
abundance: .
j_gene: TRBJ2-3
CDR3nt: TGTGCCAGCAGGCCTGGGGGACTAGCGGCAGATACGCAGTATTTT
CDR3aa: CASRPGGLAADTQYF

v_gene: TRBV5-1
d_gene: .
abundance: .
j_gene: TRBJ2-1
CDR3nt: TGCGCCAGCAGCTTGGGTGCCGGCAATGAGCAGTTCTTC
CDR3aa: CASSLGAGNEQFF

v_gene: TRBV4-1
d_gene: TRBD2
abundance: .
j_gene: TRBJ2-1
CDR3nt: TGCGCCAGCAGCAAGACTAGCGGGAACTCCTACAATGAGCAGTTCTTC
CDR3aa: CASSKTSGNSYNEQFF